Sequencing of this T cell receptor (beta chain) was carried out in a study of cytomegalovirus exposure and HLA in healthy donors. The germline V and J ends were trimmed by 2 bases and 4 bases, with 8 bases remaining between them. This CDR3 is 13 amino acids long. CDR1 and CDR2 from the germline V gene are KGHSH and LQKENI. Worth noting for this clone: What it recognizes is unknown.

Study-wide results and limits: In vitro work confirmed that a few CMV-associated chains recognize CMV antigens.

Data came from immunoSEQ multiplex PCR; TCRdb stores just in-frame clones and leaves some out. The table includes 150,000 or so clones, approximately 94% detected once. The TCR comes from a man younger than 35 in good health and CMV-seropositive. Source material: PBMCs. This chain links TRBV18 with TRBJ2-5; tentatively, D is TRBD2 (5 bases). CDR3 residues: CASSPTGLETQYF. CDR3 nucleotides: TGTGCCAGCTCACCAACGGGGTTAGAGACCCAGTACTTC.